One sample yielded the 21 T cell receptor beta chains listed below, sequenced in a study of response to subunit inactivated influenza vaccine. Each CDR3 protein is one row after TCRdb ran MiXCR on the RT-PCR reads. The sample records over 800,000 distinct CDR3 sequences, less than 25% being singletons. The sequences come from PBMCs from blood, collected roughly 5 days after vaccination. Source of these receptors: a man between 50 and 59 years old who received an inactivated influenza vaccine.

This rearrangement joins TRBV10-3 to TRBJ2-2; 7 bases line up with TRBD1. Germline-derived CDR1 and CDR2 are ENHRY and SYGVKD. CDR3 length: 16 amino acids. V was clipped by 6 bases and J by 0 bases; unmatched bases: 7. CDR3 in DNA: TGTGCCATCAGGAAAACGGGACAGACGAACACCGGGGAGCTGTTTTTT. It codes for CAIRKTGQTNTGELFF.

V and J are TRBV5-1 and TRBJ2-2, with 8 bases identical to TRBD1. CDR1 is SGHRS, CDR2 YFSETQ, per germline. The V segment lost 4 bases and the J segment 4 bases; nucleotides outside the gene matches: 6. The length of the CDR3 is 15 residues. For the CDR3, the DNA is TGCGCCAGCAGCGCATGGACAGGGTCCACCGGGGAGCTGTTTTTT. This codes for CASSAWTGSTGELFF.

The chain joins TRBV20-1 to TRBJ2-1, with TRBD1 matching 10 bases. The CDR3 is made up of 14 amino acids. In germline, CDR1 is DFQATT, CDR2 SNEGSKA (reference sequence). With V trimmed by 5 bases and J by 7 bases, 8 bases remained unmatched. CDR3 sequence: CSARGQGVRNEQFF. The DNA for the CDR3 is TGCAGTGCTCGCGGACAGGGGGTTCGAAATGAGCAGTTCTTC.

The genes are TRBV7-2 and TRBJ2-1; possibly TRBD1 or TRBD2 for D (5 bases each). V was shortened by 5 bases and J by 7 bases, with 18 bases between the two germline ends. CDR3 length: 15 residues. CDR1 and CDR2 from the germline V gene are SGHTA and FQGNSA. For the CDR3, the DNA is TGTGCCAGCAGCAGCCCCGTGGGGGTCAGGAATGAGCAGTTCTTC. It is translated as CASSSPVGVRNEQFF.

V usage is TRBV3-1 and J usage is TRBJ2-2; TRBD1 matches 9 bases. CDR1 is LGHDT, CDR2 YNNKEL, per germline (reference sequence). The J segment lost 8 bases and the V segment lost 6 bases, leaving 7 bases of the junction unmatched. There are 14 residues in the CDR3. The CDR3 region has the DNA TGTGCCAGCAGGAAACAGGGGGCAGAAGGGGAGCTGTTTTTT. Translating gives CASRKQGAEGELFF.

V and J are TRBV27 and TRBJ1-2; a weak D match, TRBD1 (6 bases). The V gene lost 2 bases and the J gene lost 4 bases, with 11 bases spanning the gap. Germline values: CDR1 MNHEY, CDR2 SMNVEV (reference sequence). The CDR3 has 14 amino acids. CDR3 in DNA: TGTGCCAGCAGTTTAACGGGGGGGCCCTATGGCTACACCTTC. Translation gives CASSLTGGPYGYTF.

There are many counts of this clonotype. The chain has TRBV7-9 and TRBJ2-3; D remains ambiguous. CDR1 is SEHNR, CDR2 FQNEAQ, per germline (reference sequence). Trimming cost V 4 bases and J 2 bases, with 10 bases left between them. The CDR3 loop spans 14 amino acids. The CDR3 DNA is TGTGCCAGCAGCTCACAGATGACCACAGATACGCAGTATTTT. It codes for CASSSQMTTDTQYF.

This clonotype has only a few counts. A much bigger clone sits one base away, suggesting this may be a read error. The chain recombines TRBV12-3 or TRBV12-4 with TRBJ2-7; 7 bases are a match to TRBD1. The CDR3 loop spans 14 amino acids. The trim removed 6 bases at V and 1 base at J, leaving 6 bases unmatched. The CDR3 is CASSARDRSYEQYF. The CDR3 region has the DNA TGTGCCAGCAGCGCCCGGGACAGATCCTACGAGCAGTACTTC.

This clonotype was seen at least ten times. V gene TRBV28 combines with J gene TRBJ2-7; 8 positions match TRBD1. Germline loops: CDR1 MDHEN, CDR2 SYDVKM. V lost 5 bases to trimming and J lost 7 bases; unmatched junction nucleotides: 10. The CDR3 consists of 14 residues. Here the CDR3 reads CASSPTGEAREQYF. CDR3 nucleotide sequence: TGTGCCAGCAGTCCGACAGGGGAGGCGAGGGAGCAGTACTTC.

The V gene is TRBV28, the J gene TRBJ2-1; the D is unclear. This CDR3 has 13 amino acids. Germline V gene data show CDR1 as MDHEN and CDR2 as SYDVKM. Trimming took 4 bases from V and 6 from J, leaving 10 bases between them. CDR3 nucleotide sequence: TGTGCCAGCAGTTCGGAGCAGTCCAATGAGCAGTTCTTC. Translating gives CASSSEQSNEQFF. Looking up the rest from reference TRBV28 and TRBJ2-1 gives the full variable domain: DVKVTQSSRYLVKRTGEKVFLECVQDMDHENMFWYRQDPGLGLRLIYFSYDVKMKEKGDIPEGYSVSREKKERFSLILESASTNQTSMYLCASSSEQSNEQFFGPGTRLTVL.

The chain employs TRBV20-1 and TRBJ2-5; maybe TRBD2 (5 bases). The CDR3 contains 14 residues. Germline V lookup: CDR1 DFQATT, CDR2 SNEGSKA (reference sequence). Trimming shortened V by 7 bases and J by 1 base, and 16 bases separated the two germline ends. The DNA for the CDR3 is TGCAGTGGATTTAGCGCGATATTCCAAGAGACCCAGTACTTC. Translation gives CSGFSAIFQETQYF.

This clonotype was picked up a small number of times. The rearrangement joins TRBV20-1 to TRBJ2-1, with a weak D call TRBD2 (6 bases). CDR1 and CDR2 (germline): DFQATT, SNEGSKA (reference sequence). Trimming pared 6 bases from V and 8 bases from J, leaving 23 bases between. The CDR3 is 15 amino acids. DNA for the CDR3: TGCAGTGCCCGGAGGGAGGCGACCCTAACGGATGAGCAGTTCTTC. This codes for CSARREATLTDEQFF.

This clonotype was found many times. CDR3 in amino acids: CASSARGATDTQYF. The DNA for the CDR3 is TGTGCCAGCAGCGCCAGGGGGGCCACAGATACGCAGTATTTT. The J gene is TRBJ2-3, the V gene TRBV7-6, with a weak D call TRBD1 (7 bases). The CDR3 spans 14 residues. Trimming shortened V by 5 bases and J by 2 bases, and 11 bases separated the two germline ends. Germline V gene sequence: CDR1 SGHVS, CDR2 FNYEAQ.

The chain carries TRBV20-1 and TRBJ2-7, with no clear D. Germline V CDR1 and CDR2: DFQATT, SNEGSKA (reference sequence). The CDR3 is 14 residues long. Trimming shortened V by 2 bases and J by 0 bases, and 11 bases separated the two germline ends. The CDR3 bases are TGCAGTGCTAGACGTACAGCTGACTCCTACGAGCAGTACTTC. Translating it yields CSARRTADSYEQYF.

This clonotype was found a few times. This chain connects TRBV20-1 to TRBJ2-1; TRBD2 agrees at 10 bases. Germline assignment: CDR1 DFQATT and CDR2 SNEGSKA (reference sequence). The trim removed 1 base at V and 5 bases at J, leaving 2 bases unmatched. The CDR3 extends over 14 amino acids. This chain's CDR3 is CSARGTSGHNEQFF. The CDR3 nucleotides are TGCAGTGCTAGAGGGACTAGCGGCCACAATGAGCAGTTCTTC.

This clonotype was recorded a few times. The CDR3 DNA follows: TGTGCCAGCAGCCGGCAGCACGGCCCCTCCTACGAGCAGTACTTC. This gives the protein CASSRQHGPSYEQYF. The chain couples TRBV11-2 to TRBJ2-7; the D is unclear. Trimming removed 5 bases at V and 0 bases at J, with 14 bases between. The CDR3 spans 15 residues. Per germline, CDR1 SGHAT and CDR2 FQNNGV.

This clonotype has ten or more counts. The genes are TRBV12-3 or TRBV12-4 and TRBJ2-3, with TRBD2 identical over 8 bases. With 0 bases clipped from V and 0 bases from J, the junction kept 5 bases outside the gene matches. This CDR3 has 17 residues. CDR3: CASSLADSGGSTDTQYF. DNA of the CDR3: TGTGCCAGCAGTTTAGCGGACAGCGGGGGTAGCACAGATACGCAGTATTTT.

This rearrangement joins TRBV9 to TRBJ2-1, with D possibly being TRBD1 (5 bases). V lost 4 bases, J lost 9 bases, and 17 bases lay in between. The CDR3 length is 14 residues. The germline CDR1 and CDR2 sequences are SGDLS and YYNGEE. The CDR3 sequence: CASSRFPQGSEQFF. As DNA, the CDR3 is TGTGCCAGCAGCCGTTTTCCGCAGGGAAGTGAGCAGTTCTTC.

The V call is TRBV2, the J call TRBJ2-7, with a possible D match to TRBD1 (6 bases). Germline CDR1 is SNHLY and CDR2 is FYNNEI. V lost 7 bases, J lost 4 bases, and 17 bases lay in between. CDR3 length: 14 amino acids. CDR3 in amino acids: CASTSGTTSYEQYF. The CDR3 coding sequence is TGTGCCAGCACATCCGGGACAACCTCTTACGAGCAGTACTTC.

There are a few counts of this clonotype. V is TRBV6-2 or TRBV6-3 and J is TRBJ1-5; 8 nucleotides agree with TRBD1. The CDR3 is made up of 14 amino acids. Germline V lookup: CDR1 MNHEY, CDR2 SVGEGT. Losses at the gene ends were 8 bases for V and 4 bases for J; bases not matched to a gene: 7. The CDR3 reads CASDPGGGNQPQHF. CDR3 DNA: TGTGCCAGCGATCCAGGGGGCGGGAATCAGCCCCAGCATTTT.

There are a few counts of this clonotype. In DNA form, the CDR3 reads TGCGCCAGCAGCCAAGACAGGGCGCACTCCTACGAGCAGTACTTC. This gives the protein CASSQDRAHSYEQYF. The V and J genes are TRBV4-3 and TRBJ2-7; D is perhaps TRBD1 (5 bases). The V and J ends lost 0 bases and 0 bases respectively, with 9 bases between them. The CDR3 spans 15 residues. Germline V lookup: CDR1 LGHNA, CDR2 YSLEER.